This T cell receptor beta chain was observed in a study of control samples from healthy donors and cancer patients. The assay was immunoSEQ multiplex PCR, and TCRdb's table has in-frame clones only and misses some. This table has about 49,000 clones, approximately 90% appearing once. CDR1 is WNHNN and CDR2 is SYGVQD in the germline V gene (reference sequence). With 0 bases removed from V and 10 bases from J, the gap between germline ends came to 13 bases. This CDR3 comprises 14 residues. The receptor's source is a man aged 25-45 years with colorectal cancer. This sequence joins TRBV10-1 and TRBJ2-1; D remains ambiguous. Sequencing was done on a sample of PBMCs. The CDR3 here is CASSESRWAEEQFF. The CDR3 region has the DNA TGCGCCAGCAGTGAGTCAAGGTGGGCCGAGGAGCAGTTCTTC.